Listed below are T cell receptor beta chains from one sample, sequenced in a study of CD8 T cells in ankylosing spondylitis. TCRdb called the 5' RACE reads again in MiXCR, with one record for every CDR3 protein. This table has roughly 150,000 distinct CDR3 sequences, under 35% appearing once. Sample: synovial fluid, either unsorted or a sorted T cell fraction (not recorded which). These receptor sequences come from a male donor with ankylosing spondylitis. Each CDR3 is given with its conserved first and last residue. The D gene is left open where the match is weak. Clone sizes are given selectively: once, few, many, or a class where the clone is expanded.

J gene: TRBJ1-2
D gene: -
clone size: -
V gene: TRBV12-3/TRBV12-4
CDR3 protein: CASSLRSGHTF
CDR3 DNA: TGTGCCAGCAGTTTACGAAGTGGGCACACCTTC

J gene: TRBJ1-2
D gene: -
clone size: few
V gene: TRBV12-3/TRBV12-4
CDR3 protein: CASSGWSGYTF
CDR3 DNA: TGTGCCAGCAGTGGGTGGTCTGGCTACACCTTC

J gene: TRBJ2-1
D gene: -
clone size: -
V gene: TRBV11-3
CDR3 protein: CASSVGSNEQFF
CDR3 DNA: TGTGCCAGCAGCGTCGGGAGCAATGAGCAGTTCTTC

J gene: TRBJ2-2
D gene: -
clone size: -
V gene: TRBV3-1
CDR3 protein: CASSQEAVGTGELFF
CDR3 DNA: TGTGCCAGCAGCCAAGAAGCCGTAGGCACCGGGGAGCTGTTTTTT

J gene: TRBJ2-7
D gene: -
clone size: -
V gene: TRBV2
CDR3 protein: CASSGRGNEQYF
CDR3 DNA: TGTGCCAGCAGTGGAAGGGGAAACGAGCAGTACTTC

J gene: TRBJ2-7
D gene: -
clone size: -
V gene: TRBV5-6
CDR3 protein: CASNRPGAGLYEQYF
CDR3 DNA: TGTGCCAGCAACAGGCCCGGGGCAGGGTTGTACGAGCAGTACTTC

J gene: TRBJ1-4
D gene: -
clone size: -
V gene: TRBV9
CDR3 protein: CASSVAEGTNEKLFF
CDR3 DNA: TGTGCCAGCAGCGTAGCTGAGGGGACTAATGAAAAACTGTTTTTT

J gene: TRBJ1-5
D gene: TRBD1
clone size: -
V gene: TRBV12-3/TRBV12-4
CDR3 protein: CAISLGAGTGSGSNQPQHF
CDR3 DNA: TGTGCCATCAGTTTAGGGGCCGGGACAGGGAGCGGGAGCAATCAGCCCCAGCATTTT

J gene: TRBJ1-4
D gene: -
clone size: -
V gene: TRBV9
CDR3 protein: CASSVGGIYGNEKLFF
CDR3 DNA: TGTGCCAGCAGCGTAGGCGGGATTTACGGTAATGAAAAACTGTTTTTT

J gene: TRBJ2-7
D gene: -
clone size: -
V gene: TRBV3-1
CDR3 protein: CASSRGGFSSYEQYF
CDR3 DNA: TGTGCCAGCAGCCGGGGCGGGTTCAGCTCCTACGAGCAGTACTTC

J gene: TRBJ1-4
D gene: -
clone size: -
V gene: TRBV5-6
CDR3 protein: CASSFDSQLFF
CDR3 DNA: TGTGCCAGCAGCTTCGACAGCCAACTGTTTTTT

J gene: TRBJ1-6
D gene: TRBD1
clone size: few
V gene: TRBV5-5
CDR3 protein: CASSHAGTRQGTAPLHF
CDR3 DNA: TGTGCCAGCAGCCACGCGGGGACTAGACAGGGTACTGCACCCCTCCACTTT

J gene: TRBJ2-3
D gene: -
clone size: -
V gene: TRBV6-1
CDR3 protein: CASAGAGSTDTQYF
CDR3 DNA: TGTGCCAGCGCTGGGGCGGGAAGCACAGATACGCAGTATTTT

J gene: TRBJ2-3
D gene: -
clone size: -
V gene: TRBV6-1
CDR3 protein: CASTTRNGDTQYF
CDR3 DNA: TGTGCCAGCACCACGAGGAACGGCGATACGCAGTATTTT

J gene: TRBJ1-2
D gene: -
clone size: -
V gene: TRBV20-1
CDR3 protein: CSATGNGYTF
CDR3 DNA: TGCAGTGCCACAGGGAATGGCTACACCTTC

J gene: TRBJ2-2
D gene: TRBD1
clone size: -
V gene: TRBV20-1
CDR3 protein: CSARGTGVTGELFF
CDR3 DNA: TGCAGTGCCCGAGGGACAGGGGTCACCGGGGAGCTGTTTTTT

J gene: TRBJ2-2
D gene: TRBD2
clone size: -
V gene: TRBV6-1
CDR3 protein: CASSESALAGSTGELFF
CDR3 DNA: TGTGCCAGCAGTGAAAGTGCCCTAGCGGGGTCCACCGGGGAGCTGTTTTTT

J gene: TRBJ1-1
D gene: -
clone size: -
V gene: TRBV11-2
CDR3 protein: CASSLDLGQGGTNTEAFF
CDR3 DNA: TGTGCCAGCAGCTTAGATCTCGGGCAGGGAGGAACGAACACTGAAGCTTTCTTT

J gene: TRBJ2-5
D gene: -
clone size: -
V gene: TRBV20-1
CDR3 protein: CSAGIQAKETQYF
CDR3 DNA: TGCAGTGCTGGAATTCAAGCAAAAGAGACCCAGTACTTC

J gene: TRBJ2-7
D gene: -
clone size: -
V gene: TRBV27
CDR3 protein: CASSRGRGSYEQYF
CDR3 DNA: TGTGCCAGCAGTCGAGGGCGGGGCTCCTACGAGCAGTACTTC

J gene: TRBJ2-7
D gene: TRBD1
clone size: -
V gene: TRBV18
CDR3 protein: CASSPDGTGGHEQYF
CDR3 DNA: TGTGCCAGCTCACCGGATGGGACAGGGGGCCACGAGCAGTACTTC

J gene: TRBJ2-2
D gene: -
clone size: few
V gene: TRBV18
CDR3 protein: CASSQNRAAGELFF
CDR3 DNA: TGTGCCAGCTCACAAAACAGGGCGGCCGGGGAGCTGTTTTTT

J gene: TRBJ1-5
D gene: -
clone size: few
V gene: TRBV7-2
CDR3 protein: CASSLGTGMQPQHF
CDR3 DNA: TGTGCCAGCAGCTTAGGTACCGGGATGCAGCCCCAGCATTTT

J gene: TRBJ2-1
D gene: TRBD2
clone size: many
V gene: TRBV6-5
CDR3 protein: CASSYSVSGRANEQFF
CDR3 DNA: TGTGCCAGCAGTTACTCGGTGAGCGGGAGGGCCAATGAGCAGTTCTTC

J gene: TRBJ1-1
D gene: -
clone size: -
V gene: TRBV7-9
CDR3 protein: CASSLGEGGEAFF
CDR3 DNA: TGTGCCAGCAGCTTAGGGGAAGGGGGTGAAGCTTTCTTT

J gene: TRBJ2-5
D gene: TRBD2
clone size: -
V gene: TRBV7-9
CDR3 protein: CASSSGTTLQETQYF
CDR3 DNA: TGTGCCAGCAGCTCCGGGACTACATTGCAGGAGACCCAGTACTTC

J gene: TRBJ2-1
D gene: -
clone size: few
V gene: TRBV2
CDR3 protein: CASSEWDGKGGNEQFF
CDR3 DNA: TGTGCCAGCAGTGAATGGGACGGGAAGGGAGGCAATGAGCAGTTCTTC

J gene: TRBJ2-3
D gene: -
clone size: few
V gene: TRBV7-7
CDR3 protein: CASSLGGRHDTQYF
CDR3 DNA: TGTGCCAGCAGCTTAGGGGGACGGCACGATACGCAGTATTTT

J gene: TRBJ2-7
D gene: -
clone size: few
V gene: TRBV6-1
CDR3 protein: CASSDKFRVTYEQYF
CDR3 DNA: TGTGCCAGCAGTGATAAATTTAGGGTAACCTACGAGCAGTACTTC

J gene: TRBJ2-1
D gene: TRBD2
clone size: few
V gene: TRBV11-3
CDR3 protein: CASSSGLAGGPDEQFF
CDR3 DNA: TGTGCCAGCAGCTCGGGACTAGCGGGAGGGCCGGATGAGCAGTTCTTC

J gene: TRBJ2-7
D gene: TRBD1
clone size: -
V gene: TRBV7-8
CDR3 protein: CASSFLGQGGYEQYF
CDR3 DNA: TGTGCCAGCAGCTTTCTAGGACAGGGAGGCTACGAGCAGTACTTC

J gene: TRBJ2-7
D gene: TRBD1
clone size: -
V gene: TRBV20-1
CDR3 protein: CSADVQGVPYEQYF
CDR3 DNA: TGCAGTGCCGACGTCCAGGGGGTACCCTACGAGCAGTACTTC

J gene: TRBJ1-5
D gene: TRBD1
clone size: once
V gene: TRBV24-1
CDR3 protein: CATSDRTGGSQPQHF
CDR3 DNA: TGTGCCACCAGTGACAGGACAGGGGGGAGTCAGCCCCAGCATTTT

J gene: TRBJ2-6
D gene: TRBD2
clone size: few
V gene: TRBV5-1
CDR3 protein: CASSLEVSGGGANVLTF
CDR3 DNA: TGCGCCAGCAGCTTGGAAGTTAGCGGGGGTGGGGCCAACGTCCTGACTTTC

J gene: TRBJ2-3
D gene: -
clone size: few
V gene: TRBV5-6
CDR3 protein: CASSLTSYWATQYF
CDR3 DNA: TGTGCCAGCAGCTTGACTAGCTACTGGGCTACGCAGTATTTT

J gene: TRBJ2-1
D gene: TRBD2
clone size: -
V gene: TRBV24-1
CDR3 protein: CATSDLLASGANEQFF
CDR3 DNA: TGTGCCACCAGTGATTTGCTTGCTAGCGGGGCAAATGAGCAGTTCTTC

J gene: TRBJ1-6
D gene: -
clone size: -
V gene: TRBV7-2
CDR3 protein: CASSLGPDYNSPLHF
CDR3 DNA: TGTGCCAGCAGCTTAGGGCCGGATTATAATTCACCCCTCCACTTT

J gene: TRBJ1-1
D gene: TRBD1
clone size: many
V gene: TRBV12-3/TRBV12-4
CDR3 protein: CASSFSRSGGYTEAFF
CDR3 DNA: TGTGCCAGCAGTTTTTCAAGGTCAGGGGGCTACACTGAAGCTTTCTTT

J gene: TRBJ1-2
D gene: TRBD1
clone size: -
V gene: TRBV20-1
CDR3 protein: CSAHVQGVGYGYTF
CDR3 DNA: TGCAGTGCCCACGTGCAGGGGGTCGGCTATGGCTACACCTTC

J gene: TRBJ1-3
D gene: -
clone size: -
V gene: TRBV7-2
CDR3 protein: CASSSRGASGNTIYF
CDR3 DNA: TGTGCCAGCAGCTCCCGAGGAGCCTCTGGAAACACCATATATTTT

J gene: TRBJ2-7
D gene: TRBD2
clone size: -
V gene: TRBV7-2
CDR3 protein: CASSLELAGAQYEQYF
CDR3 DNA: TGTGCCAGCAGCTTGGAACTAGCGGGAGCTCAGTACGAGCAGTACTTC

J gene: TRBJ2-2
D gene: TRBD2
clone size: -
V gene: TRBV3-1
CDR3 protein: CASSPLGTSGNTGELFF
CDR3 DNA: TGTGCCAGCAGCCCTTTAGGGACTAGCGGTAACACCGGGGAGCTGTTTTTT

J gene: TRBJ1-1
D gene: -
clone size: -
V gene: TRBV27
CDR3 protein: CASSPQGLVNTEAFF
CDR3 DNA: TGTGCCAGCAGTCCGCAGGGGTTGGTGAACACTGAAGCTTTCTTT

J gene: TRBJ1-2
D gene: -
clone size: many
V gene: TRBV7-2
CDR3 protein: CASSSRGVRDYGYTF
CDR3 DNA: TGTGCCAGCAGCTCCAGAGGGGTTCGGGACTATGGCTACACCTTC

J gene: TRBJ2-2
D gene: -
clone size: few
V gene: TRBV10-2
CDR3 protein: CASREAATNTGELFF
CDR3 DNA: TGCGCCAGCAGGGAAGCGGCCACCAACACCGGGGAGCTGTTTTTT

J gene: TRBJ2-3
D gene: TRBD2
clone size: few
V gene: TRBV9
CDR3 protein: CASSVGTSGRVGITDTQYF
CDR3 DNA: TGTGCCAGCAGCGTGGGGACTAGCGGGAGGGTAGGCATCACAGATACGCAGTATTTT

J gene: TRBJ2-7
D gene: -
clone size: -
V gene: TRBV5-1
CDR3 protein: CASSRRLEGTYEQYF
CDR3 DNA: TGCGCCAGCAGCAGGCGCTTAGAGGGAACCTACGAGCAGTACTTC

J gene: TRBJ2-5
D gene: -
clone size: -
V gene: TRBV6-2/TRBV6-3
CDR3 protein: CASSSAGGRGETQYF
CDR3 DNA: TGTGCCAGCAGTTCCGCAGGGGGGCGCGGAGAGACCCAGTACTTC

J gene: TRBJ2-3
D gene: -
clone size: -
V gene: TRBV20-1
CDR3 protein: CSARIAATLHTDTQYF
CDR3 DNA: TGCAGTGCTAGAATAGCGGCCACCCTCCACACAGATACGCAGTATTTT

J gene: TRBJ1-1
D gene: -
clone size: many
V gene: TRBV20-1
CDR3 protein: CSAPNTGKGLSSTEAFF
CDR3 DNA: TGCAGTGCACCCAACACAGGGAAGGGTCTTTCGAGCACTGAAGCTTTCTTT

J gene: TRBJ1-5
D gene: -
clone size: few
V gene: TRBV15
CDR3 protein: CATSRDGGQNSNQPQHF
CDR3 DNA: TGTGCCACCAGCAGAGATGGCGGACAGAATAGCAATCAGCCCCAGCATTTT

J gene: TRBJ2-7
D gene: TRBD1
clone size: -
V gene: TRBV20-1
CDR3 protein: CSVEQGTTYEQYF
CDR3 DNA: TGCAGTGTCGAACAGGGGACCACCTACGAGCAGTACTTC

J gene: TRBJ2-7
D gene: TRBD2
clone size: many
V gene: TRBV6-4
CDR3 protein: CASRSHGTSGRGPGGEQYF
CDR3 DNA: TGTGCCAGCAGATCCCACGGGACTAGCGGGAGGGGTCCCGGGGGGGAGCAGTACTTC

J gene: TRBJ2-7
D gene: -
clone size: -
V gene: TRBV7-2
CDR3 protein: CASSLVGGNPPYEQYF
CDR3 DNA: TGTGCCAGCAGCTTAGTTGGGGGGAACCCACCCTACGAGCAGTACTTC

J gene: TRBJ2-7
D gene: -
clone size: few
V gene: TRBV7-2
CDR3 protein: CASSLGQGRYEQYF
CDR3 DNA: TGTGCCAGCAGCTTAGGTCAGGGGAGGTACGAGCAGTACTTC

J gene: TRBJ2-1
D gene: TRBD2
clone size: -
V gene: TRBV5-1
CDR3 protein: CASSSLSGGASYNEQFF
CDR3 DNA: TGCGCCAGCAGCTCTCTTAGCGGGGGGGCTTCCTACAATGAGCAGTTCTTC

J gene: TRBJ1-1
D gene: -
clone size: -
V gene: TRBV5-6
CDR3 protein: CASSRWTGGTEAFF
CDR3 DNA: TGTGCCAGCAGTCGCTGGACGGGTGGGACTGAAGCTTTCTTT

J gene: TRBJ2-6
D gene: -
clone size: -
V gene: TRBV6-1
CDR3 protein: CASSRIVSVSGANVLTF
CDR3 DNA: TGTGCCAGCTCCCGCATTGTTTCGGTATCTGGGGCCAACGTCCTGACTTTC

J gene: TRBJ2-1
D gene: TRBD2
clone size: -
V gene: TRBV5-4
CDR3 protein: CASSLEGTSEREQFF
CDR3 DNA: TGTGCCAGCAGCTTGGAGGGGACTAGCGAACGTGAGCAGTTCTTC